Below, 32 T cell receptor beta chains from the same sample are listed, as sequenced in a study of cytomegalovirus exposure and HLA in healthy donors. The PCR used 60 Vbeta and 13 Jbeta primers. The protocol was immunoSEQ multiplex PCR, while the TCRdb copy is restricted to in-frame clones and leaves out a portion. Of approximately 130,000 clones listed, roughly 79% were seen once; the top ten hold roughly 3%. The sequenced material came from PBMCs. Receptors were obtained from a man under 40 in good health and CMV-seronegative.

The V call is TRBV28, the J call TRBJ2-2; a possible D gene is TRBD1 (6 bases). Germline V lookup: CDR1 MDHEN, CDR2 SYDVKM. V was cut by 2 bases and J by 0 bases, with 13 bases left in between. This CDR3 has 17 residues. The CDR3 DNA reads as TGTGCCAGCAGTTTACTGGGGGCCAGACCGAACACCGGGGAGCTGTTTTTT. It is translated as CASSLLGARPNTGELFF.

This clone has just a few counts. This chain links TRBV7-2 with TRBJ1-4, with TRBD1 matching 9 bases. This CDR3 has 14 residues. Losses at the gene ends were 2 bases for V and 7 bases for J; bases not matched to a gene: 2. CDR1 and CDR2 from the germline V gene are SGHTA and FQGNSA. CDR3 region: CASSLTGGSEKLFF. The CDR3 nucleotides read TGTGCCAGCAGCTTAACAGGGGGCAGTGAAAAACTGTTTTTT.

The chain employs TRBV12-5 and TRBJ1-5, with D possibly being TRBD1 (5 bases). Germline CDR1 reads LGHNT; CDR2 reads FRNRAP. CDR3 length equals 16 residues. Trimming removed 6 bases from V and 5 bases from J, with 20 bases in between. This CDR3 is CASGSVAGFTDQPQHF. The CDR3 DNA reads TGTGCTAGTGGCTCTGTGGCAGGGTTTACCGATCAGCCCCAGCATTTT.

The chain combines TRBV28 with TRBJ1-4, with 9 bases identical to TRBD1. This CDR3 contains 14 residues. V lost 2 bases to trimming and J lost 8 bases; unmatched junction nucleotides: 3. Germline loops: CDR1 MDHEN, CDR2 SYDVKM. CDR3 coding DNA: TGTGCCAGCAGTTTAGACAGGGGGAGGGAAAAACTGTTTTTT. Its protein product is CASSLDRGREKLFF.

The chain carries TRBV10-3 and TRBJ1-1; maybe TRBD1 (5 bases). CDR3 length: 15 residues. Germline CDR1 reads ENHRY; CDR2 reads SYGVKD. Trimming took 3 bases from V and 8 from J, leaving 19 bases between them. The CDR3 nucleotides are TGTGCCATCAGTGATTCGAGGGGAGGGGTGGGAGAAGCTTTCTTT. It encodes CAISDSRGGVGEAFF.

J is TRBJ2-7 and V is TRBV5-6; 15 nucleotides agree with TRBD2. Per germline, CDR1 SGHDT and CDR2 YYEEEE. V was clipped by 3 bases and J by 7 bases; unmatched bases: 2. The CDR3 is 14 amino acids. The chain's CDR3 is CASSWGLAGGEQYF. The CDR3 region has the DNA TGTGCCAGCAGCTGGGGACTAGCGGGGGGTGAGCAGTACTTC.

The V gene is TRBV29-1, the J gene TRBJ2-7; 9 positions agree with TRBD2. V was clipped by 4 bases and J by 6 bases; unmatched bases: 4. Germline values: CDR1 SQVTM, CDR2 ANQGSEA. This CDR3 has 12 residues. The CDR3 sequence: CSVVAGAGEQYF. The DNA of the CDR3 is TGCAGCGTTGTAGCGGGAGCTGGCGAGCAGTACTTC.

The gene calls are TRBV5-4 and TRBJ2-1, with D maybe TRBD2 (5 bases). This CDR3 has 12 amino acids. With 5 bases removed from V and 10 bases from J, the gap between germline ends came to 13 bases. In germline, CDR1 is SGHNT, CDR2 YYREEE (reference sequence). In DNA form, the CDR3 reads TGTGCCAGCAGACGGGAACTTGGGGAGCAGTTCTTC. This gives the protein CASRRELGEQFF.

This clone has only one observation. V is TRBV6-1 and J is TRBJ1-2; unclear D gene. Germline V CDR1 and CDR2: MNHNS, SASEGT. The CDR3 totals 13 residues. V lost 5 bases and J lost 10, with 17 bases in between. In DNA, the CDR3 is TGTGCCAGCAGTCCCCAATCGGGGATGAACTACACCTTC. Translated, it gives CASSPQSGMNYTF.

The chain couples TRBV6-4 to TRBJ2-3, with TRBD2 identical over 9 bases. CDR3 length: 14 residues. V dropped 3 bases and J dropped 6; count of bases not matched to a gene: 4. Germline CDR1 is MRHNA and CDR2 is SNTAGT. The DNA of the CDR3 is TGTGCCAGCAGTGAATCAGGACTAGCGGATACGCAGTATTTT. Its protein product is CASSESGLADTQYF.

The chain couples TRBV21-1 to TRBJ2-4; the DNA was not used to check the table's D call, TRBD1. TRBV21-1 is a known pseudogene. This CDR3 contains 15 residues. CDR3 in amino acids: CASPRFRAQGAIQYF. The CDR3 coding sequence is TGTGCCAGCCCAAGATTTAGGGCACAGGGGGCCATTCAGTACTTC.

The chain employs TRBV6-5 and TRBJ1-2; D is unclear. This CDR3 region has 13 residues. The ends were cut back, 5 bases at V and 4 bases at J, with 11 bases in the middle. Looked up from germline, CDR1 is MNHEY and CDR2 is SVGAGI. CDR3 DNA sequence: TGTGCCAGCAGTGAGTCGGGAGCCTATGGCTACACCTTC. It specifies CASSESGAYGYTF.

The chain joins TRBV6-5 to TRBJ2-3; 8 positions match TRBD1. The CDR3 is made up of 16 amino acids. After removal of 4 bases from V and 1 base from J, the junction contained 7 bases not matched to a gene. CDR1 and CDR2 (germline): MNHEY, SVGAGI. In nucleotides, the CDR3 is TGTGCCAGCAGTTCCGAATGGGGACAGGGCACAGATACGCAGTATTTT. Amino acids: CASSSEWGQGTDTQYF.

This clone was seen a few times. CDR3 coding DNA: TGTGCCTGGAGTACCTTAAGGGGAGGAGGTGAAGCTTTCTTT. It yields the protein CAWSTLRGGGEAFF. This chain joins TRBV30 and TRBJ1-1, with D possibly matching TRBD1 (5 bases). CDR3 length: 14 amino acids. CDR1 and CDR2 (germline): GTSNPN, SVGIG (reference sequence). The ends were cut back, 2 bases at V and 7 bases at J, with 17 bases in the middle.

The chain links TRBV10-2 to TRBJ2-5; D is unresolved. Germline assignment: CDR1 WSHSY and CDR2 SAAADI. Between the trimmed V and J ends, which lost 4 bases and 1 base, there was a span of 4 bases. This CDR3 contains 12 residues. The DNA for the CDR3 is TGCGCCAGCAGTGCTTCCCAAGAGACCCAGTACTTC. Amino acid sequence: CASSASQETQYF.

V and J are TRBV15 and TRBJ2-7, with 8 bases identical to TRBD1. Germline V gene sequence: CDR1 LNHNV, CDR2 YYDKDF (reference sequence). With V trimmed by 5 bases and J by 7 bases, 10 bases remained unmatched. The CDR3 consists of 14 residues. The CDR3 loop reads CATSQDRDAREQYF. CDR3 coding DNA: TGTGCCACCAGCCAGGACAGGGACGCCAGGGAGCAGTACTTC.

The chain links TRBV7-6 to TRBJ1-1, with D maybe TRBD1 (5 bases). The ends were cut back, 5 bases at V and 5 bases at J, with 21 bases in the middle. Per germline, CDR1 SGHVS and CDR2 FNYEAQ. This CDR3 is built from 16 residues. CDR3 DNA sequence: TGTGCCAGCAGCCTAAGACAGTATGGGCAGGGAACTGAAGCTTTCTTT. Protein product: CASSLRQYGQGTEAFF.

The rearrangement joins TRBV4-3 to TRBJ1-2; possibly TRBD1 for D (6 bases). V lost 5 bases to trimming and J lost 6 bases, with 16 bases between them. Per germline, CDR1 LGHNA and CDR2 YSLEER. The CDR3 sequence is 14 residues long. This CDR3 reads CASSTKGTTDGYTF. In nucleotides, the CDR3 is TGCGCCAGCAGCACAAAGGGGACAACAGATGGCTACACCTTC.

This clone was seen once. This chain joins TRBV10-3 and TRBJ2-3; the match to TRBD2 covers 9 bases. The CDR3 contains 15 residues. The germline V gene has CDR1 ENHRY and CDR2 SYGVKD. V shed 4 bases, J shed 6 bases, and the junction held 8 bases outside the gene matches. CDR3 sequence (DNA): TGTGCCATCAGTGTGGGTAGCGGGAGCGTCGATACGCAGTATTTT. It encodes CAISVGSGSVDTQYF.

The J gene is TRBJ1-1, the V gene TRBV5-8; a weak D match, TRBD1 (6 bases). Trimming stripped 3 bases from V and 8 bases from J, with 11 bases between. Germline V gene data show CDR1 as SGHTS and CDR2 as YDEGEE. CDR3 length equals 12 residues. The CDR3 DNA follows: TGTGCCAGCAGCTCACGACAGGTCGAAGCTTTCTTT. Translated: CASSSRQVEAFF.

The gene calls are TRBV7-2 and TRBJ2-5; TRBD2 aligns across 11 bases. V shed 0 bases, J shed 4 bases, and the junction held 1 base outside the gene matches. There are 15 residues in the CDR3. Germline assignment: CDR1 SGHTA and CDR2 FQGNSA. The CDR3 coding sequence is TGTGCCAGCAGCTTAGCGGGACTAGCGGTAGAGACCCAGTACTTC. Translation: CASSLAGLAVETQYF.

The DNA of the CDR3 is TGTGCCAGCAGCTTAGAGGGGGACGGTGGTGTGCCCCAGCATTTT. Translated, it gives CASSLEGDGGVPQHF. The rearrangement links TRBV7-2 to TRBJ1-5; the D gene is possibly TRBD1 (6 bases). The V gene lost 1 base and the J gene lost 9 bases, with 16 bases spanning the gap. The CDR3 has 15 amino acids. From germline, CDR1 is SGHTA and CDR2 FQGNSA.

The CDR3 sequence: CASSLAMDNSNQPQHF. In DNA form, the CDR3 reads TGTGCCAGCAGCTTAGCGATGGACAATAGCAATCAGCCCCAGCATTTT. The V call is TRBV7-9, the J call TRBJ1-5; D may be TRBD1 (5 bases). Germline V lookup: CDR1 SEHNR, CDR2 FQNEAQ (reference sequence). Trimming took 0 bases from V and 0 from J, leaving 9 bases between them. This CDR3 region has 16 residues. Together with reference TRBV7-9 and TRBJ1-5, the CDR3 gives the full variable domain: DTGVSQNPRHKITKRGQNVTFRCDPISEHNRLYWYRQTLGQGPEFLTYFQNEAQLEKSRLLSDRFSAERPKGSFSTLEIQRTEQGDSAMYLCASSLAMDNSNQPQHFGDGTRLSIL.

CDR3 sequence reads: CASSLAGFGYGYTF. The CDR3 nucleotides read TGCGCCAGCAGCTTGGCGGGGTTTGGTTATGGCTACACCTTC. The chain combines TRBV5-1 with TRBJ1-2; D is uncertain. Looked up from germline, CDR1 is SGHRS and CDR2 is YFSETQ. This CDR3 is 14 amino acids long. V was trimmed by 0 bases and J by 5 bases, leaving 11 bases between them.

The gene calls are TRBV5-1 and TRBJ2-7; unclear D gene. Trimming took 9 bases from V and 6 from J, leaving 19 bases between them. This CDR3 is 13 amino acids long. Looked up from germline, CDR1 is SGHRS and CDR2 is YFSETQ. The chain's CDR3 is CATRAPDRSEQYF. The CDR3 DNA sequence: TGCGCCACCCGAGCCCCTGACCGGAGCGAGCAGTACTTC.

The rearrangement uses TRBV9 and TRBJ2-1; D might be TRBD2 (7 bases). CDR3 length equals 17 residues. With 8 bases removed from V and 6 bases from J, the gap between germline ends came to 27 bases. Per germline, CDR1 SGDLS and CDR2 YYNGEE. CDR3 sequence: CAREGGGLNPKGNEQFF. CDR3 nucleotides: TGTGCCAGGGAAGGGGGGGGCTTAAACCCCAAGGGCAATGAGCAGTTCTTC. Variable domain in full (rest from reference TRBV9 and TRBJ2-1): DSGVTQTPKHLITATGQRVTLRCSPRSGDLSVYWYQQSLDQGLQFLIQYYNGEERAKGNILERFSAQQFPDLHSELNLSSLELGDSALYFCAREGGGLNPKGNEQFFGPGTRLTVL.

This chain links TRBV5-4 with TRBJ1-3; 8 nucleotides match TRBD1. Germline V gene lookup returns CDR1 SGHNT and CDR2 YYREEE (reference sequence). The CDR3 has 13 residues. The trim removed 3 bases at V and 4 bases at J, leaving 0 bases unmatched. The CDR3 DNA reads as TGTGCCAGCAGCTGGGACAGGGGAAACACCATATATTTT. Translating it yields CASSWDRGNTIYF. The full variable domain, completed using reference TRBV5-4 and TRBJ1-3, is ETGVTQSPTHLIKTRGQQVTLRCSSQSGHNTVSWYQQALGQGPQFIFQYYREEENGRGNFPPRFSGLQFPNYSSELNVNALELDDSALYLCASSWDRGNTIYFGEGSWLTVV.

The rearrangement uses TRBV19 and TRBJ2-3; perhaps TRBD1 as D (6 bases). CDR3 length equals 14 residues. V was pared by 4 bases and J by 0 bases, with 8 bases between. Germline CDR1 reads LNHDA; CDR2 reads SQIVND (reference sequence). The CDR3 reads CASSTGQSTDTQYF. DNA for the CDR3: TGTGCCAGTAGTACTGGACAGAGCACAGATACGCAGTATTTT.

The chain combines TRBV7-8 with TRBJ1-2; tentatively, D is TRBD1 (5 bases). The CDR3 consists of 13 residues. Germline values: CDR1 SGHVS, CDR2 FQNEAQ. With 4 bases removed from V and 5 bases from J, the gap between germline ends came to 11 bases. The CDR3 bases are TGTGCCAGCAGCTCCAACAGGCCTTATGGCTACACCTTC. This encodes CASSSNRPYGYTF.

This clone was seen a handful of times. The chain has TRBV5-6 and TRBJ1-1; 7 nucleotides agree with TRBD1. The length of the CDR3 is 17 residues. Germline V gives CDR1 SGHDT, CDR2 YYEEEE. The junction had 11 bases not matched to a gene; V was cut back by 2 bases and J by 1 base. For the CDR3, the DNA is TGTGCCAGCAGCTTAAGACAGGGACCACGGGGGAACACTGAAGCTTTCTTT. The encoded protein is CASSLRQGPRGNTEAFF.

This clone was found a few times. The gene calls are TRBV11-1 and TRBJ2-1; TRBD2 aligns across 8 bases. J lost 4 bases, V lost 5 bases, and 10 bases had no gene match. Germline V gene data show CDR1 as SGHAT and CDR2 as FQDESV (reference sequence). The CDR3 sequence is 16 residues long. As DNA, the CDR3 is TGTGCCAGCAGCCTCCACGGGGGGGACCTTTACAATGAGCAGTTCTTC. It codes for CASSLHGGDLYNEQFF.

This clone was observed a few times. V and J are TRBV28 and TRBJ2-5; 8 nucleotides line up with TRBD1. This CDR3 has 16 amino acids. The germline V gene has CDR1 MDHEN and CDR2 SYDVKM. The ends lost 5 bases at V and 4 bases at J; junction bases unmatched: 12. CDR3 residues: CASSGTPGQGGETQYF. The CDR3 DNA reads TGTGCCAGCAGTGGCACCCCCGGACAGGGAGGAGAGACCCAGTACTTC.